The 21 T cell receptor beta chains below were found in one sample sequenced in a study of immune evolution from preneoplasia to lung adenocarcinoma. TCRdb's copy holds only in-frame clones and misses some; the assay was immunoSEQ multiplex PCR. This table has over 3,500 clones, around 90% appearing once. Sequencing was carried out using FFPE invasive lung adenocarcinoma tissue. These TCRs come from a person aged 45 to 59 with lung adenocarcinoma.

The V and J genes are TRBV7-2 and TRBJ2-7, with a possible D match to TRBD2 (9 bases). V gave up 5 bases and J gave up 4 bases, with 21 bases separating them. Germline assignment: CDR1 SGHTA and CDR2 FQGNSA. This CDR3 has 16 amino acids. The CDR3 here is CASSLQGAGGGYEQYF. The DNA for the CDR3 is TGTGCCAGCAGCCTCCAGGGGGCGGGAGGGGGGTACGAGCAGTACTTC. The whole variable domain, remainder taken from reference TRBV7-2 and TRBJ2-7, is GAGVSQSPSNKVTEKGKDVELRCDPISGHTALYWYRQSLGQGLEFLIYFQGNSAPDKSGLPSDRFSAERTGGSVSTLTIQRTQQEDSAVYLCASSLQGAGGGYEQYFGPGTRLTVT.

This clone was counted a single time. This sequence joins TRBV5-4 and TRBJ1-2, with D hard to call. V lost 0 bases to trimming and J lost 1 base, with 10 bases between them. The CDR3 runs 15 residues. Looked up from germline, CDR1 is SGHNT and CDR2 is YYREEE (reference sequence). The CDR3 DNA is TGTGCCAGCAGCTTGGGGAGCCGGGGTAACTATGGCTACACCTTC. The encoded protein is CASSLGSRGNYGYTF. The full variable domain, its missing parts supplied by reference TRBV5-4 and TRBJ1-2, is ETGVTQSPTHLIKTRGQQVTLRCSSQSGHNTVSWYQQALGQGPQFIFQYYREEENGRGNFPPRFSGLQFPNYSSELNVNALELDDSALYLCASSLGSRGNYGYTFGSGTRLTVV.

The genes are TRBV11-2 and TRBJ1-5, with 9 bases matching TRBD1. Per germline, CDR1 SGHAT and CDR2 FQNNGV. J lost 3 bases, V lost 5 bases, and 11 bases had no gene match. The CDR3 runs 17 residues. The CDR3 region has the DNA TGTGCCAGCAGCCCTAGGGTTGGGACAGGGTACAATCAGCCCCAGCATTTT. Amino acids: CASSPRVGTGYNQPQHF.

V usage is TRBV6-4 and J usage is TRBJ1-5, with TRBD1 matching 7 bases. V lost 4 bases and J lost 4; bases outside the gene matches: 7. CDR1 MRHNA and CDR2 SNTAGT come from the germline V gene. The CDR3 is made up of 15 amino acids. The CDR3 region has the DNA TGTGCCAGCAGTGCCGGACAGGAAGGGAATCAGCCCCAGCATTTT. This sequence encodes CASSAGQEGNQPQHF.

The gene calls are TRBV28 and TRBJ2-2, with D unresolved. Per the germline V gene, CDR1 is MDHEN and CDR2 is SYDVKM. Trimming removed 8 bases at V and 2 bases at J, with 12 bases between. This CDR3 contains 14 residues. This chain's CDR3 is CASVRSPNTGELFF. The CDR3 DNA reads TGTGCCAGCGTCCGGTCTCCTAACACCGGGGAGCTGTTTTTT.

The gene calls are TRBV7-9 and TRBJ2-5, with 10 bases lining up with TRBD2. The V gene end was trimmed by 2 bases and the J gene end by 3 bases; junction bases not matched to a gene: 0. This CDR3 region has 14 residues. The germline V gene encodes CDR1 SEHNR and CDR2 FQNEAQ (reference sequence). The CDR3 spells CASSLLAGEETQYF. DNA for the CDR3: TGTGCCAGCAGCTTACTAGCGGGGGAAGAGACCCAGTACTTC.

This chain links TRBV20-1 with TRBJ2-1; D call uncertain. Germline values: CDR1 DFQATT, CDR2 SNEGSKA (reference sequence). The CDR3 is 11 amino acids. Between the trimmed V and J ends, which lost 6 bases and 8 bases, there was a span of 11 bases. The CDR3 region is CSAARRDEQFF. The CDR3 DNA reads as TGCAGTGCCGCCCGGAGAGATGAGCAGTTCTTC.

The chain employs TRBV30 and TRBJ2-7, with D unresolved. From germline, CDR1 is GTSNPN and CDR2 SVGIG (reference sequence). V was pared by 1 base and J by 3 bases, with 10 bases between. The CDR3 runs 13 residues. This CDR3 is CAWSGNRVYEQYF. CDR3 nucleotides: TGTGCCTGGAGTGGGAACAGAGTCTACGAGCAGTACTTC. Filled out from reference TRBV30 and TRBJ2-7, the complete variable domain reads SQTIHQWPATLVQPVGSPLSLECTVEGTSNPNLYWYRQAAGRGLQLLFYSVGIGQISSEVPQNLSASRPQDRQFILSSKKLLLSDSGFYLCAWSGNRVYEQYFGPGTRLTVT.

For this clone: A junction end diverges from the germline sequence, so it may reflect a read error. The chain links TRBV28 to TRBJ2-7; tentative D call: TRBD2 (5 bases). CDR1 is MDHEN and CDR2 is SYDVKM in the germline V gene. This CDR3 spans 10 amino acids. The DNA of the CDR3 is TGTGCCAGCGGGGTCCGGGAATTAGGATTC. Encoded protein: CASGVRELGF.

This clone was observed a handful of times. V and J are TRBV10-3 and TRBJ2-7; 8 bases are a match to TRBD2. The CDR3 covers 12 residues. After removal of 10 bases from V and 1 base from J, the junction contained 3 bases not matched to a gene. Per the germline V gene, CDR1 is ENHRY and CDR2 is SYGVKD. CDR3: CATAGESYEQYF. CDR3 in DNA: TGTGCCACAGCGGGAGAGTCCTACGAGCAGTACTTC.

This chain's CDR3 is CASSLGQGWYEQYF. The CDR3 DNA reads as TGTGCCAGCTCACTCGGACAGGGTTGGTACGAGCAGTACTTC. V is TRBV18 and J is TRBJ2-7; 8 positions agree with TRBD1. Trimming at V came to 4 bases and at J to 4 bases, leaving 6 bases not matched to a gene. This CDR3 spans 14 amino acids. CDR1 is KGHSH, CDR2 LQKENI, per germline.

This clone was seen a single time. The V gene is TRBV11-2, the J gene TRBJ2-1, with TRBD2 matching 14 bases. The V gene end was trimmed by 4 bases and the J gene end by 10 bases; junction bases not matched to a gene: 9. The CDR3 extends over 16 amino acids. Germline V gene sequence: CDR1 SGHAT, CDR2 FQNNGV. The CDR3 region is CASSSLGTSGSGEQFF. The CDR3 DNA reads as TGTGCCAGCAGCTCCCTAGGGACTAGCGGGAGTGGAGAGCAGTTCTTC.

The chain joins TRBV30 to TRBJ1-3; 8 positions match TRBD1. Germline trimming cut 2 bases from V and 10 bases from J; bases unmatched to any gene: 22. The CDR3 has 18 amino acids. Germline lookup yields CDR1 GTSNPN and CDR2 SVGIG (reference sequence). CDR3 DNA: TGTGCCTGGAGTTTGTTTTACCAGACAGGGGCCTCTGAGTGGACCATATATTTT. Amino acid sequence: CAWSLFYQTGASEWTIYF.

The V call is TRBV5-6, the J call TRBJ1-2, with 7 bases lining up with TRBD1. After removal of 4 bases from V and 7 bases from J, the junction contained 10 bases not matched to a gene. The CDR3 is made up of 14 amino acids. Per germline, CDR1 SGHDT and CDR2 YYEEEE. The DNA of the CDR3 is TGTGCCAGCAGCGTAGGGGACAGCAGACGTGGCTACACCTTC. It encodes CASSVGDSRRGYTF.

This clone is large. The gene calls are TRBV11-1 and TRBJ1-1; no clear D. There are 15 residues in the CDR3. The V gene lost 1 base and the J gene lost 0 bases, with 9 bases spanning the gap. The V gene's germline CDR1 is SGHAT and CDR2 FQDESV (reference sequence). Here the CDR3 DNA reads TGTGCCAGCAGCTTAGGTGATGATTTGAACACTGAAGCTTTCTTT. Residues: CASSLGDDLNTEAFF.

The chain links TRBV9 to TRBJ2-2, with unresolved D. V was pared by 0 bases and J by 5 bases, with 11 bases between. The germline V gene has CDR1 SGDLS and CDR2 YYNGEE. This CDR3 spans 15 amino acids. The CDR3 DNA reads as TGTGCCAGCAGCGTAGCAGTGGCGGAGACCGGGGAGCTGTTTTTT. Translation: CASSVAVAETGELFF.

The chain joins TRBV28 to TRBJ1-2; D possibly corresponds to TRBD1 (6 bases). Germline V gives CDR1 MDHEN, CDR2 SYDVKM. The V and J ends lost 4 bases and 7 bases respectively, with 19 bases between them. The CDR3 is 15 residues long. In nucleotides, the CDR3 is TGTGCCAGCAGTTCAAAGACCTCCGGGACACTTGGCTACACCTTC. Translation: CASSSKTSGTLGYTF.

The CDR3 nucleotides are TGTGCCAGCAGCTCGGGACAGGGAAGAGCTAACTATGGCTACACCTTC. Protein product: CASSSGQGRANYGYTF. The chain has TRBV5-4 and TRBJ1-2; 9 positions match TRBD1. The CDR3 extends over 16 amino acids. CDR1 is SGHNT, CDR2 YYREEE, per germline (reference sequence). J gave up 0 bases and V 3 bases, and 6 bases lay outside the gene matches.

The CDR3 DNA reads as TGTGCCAGCAGTTTTTGGGACAGGGTACACGAGCAGTACTTC. The encoded protein is CASSFWDRVHEQYF. This chain uses TRBV28 with TRBJ2-7; 9 nucleotides line up with TRBD1. Germline CDR1 and CDR2: MDHEN and SYDVKM. The CDR3 is 14 amino acids. The trim removed 3 bases at V and 5 bases at J, leaving 5 bases unmatched.

This CDR3 is CASRGTGGVSTEAFF. CDR3 nucleotide sequence: TGTGCCAGCAGGGGGACAGGGGGCGTTAGCACTGAAGCTTTCTTT. The V gene is TRBV28, the J gene TRBJ1-1; 12 bases map to TRBD1. V lost 6 bases and J lost 4; bases outside the gene matches: 6. Germline CDR1 is MDHEN and CDR2 is SYDVKM. This CDR3 region has 15 residues. Looking up the rest from reference TRBV28 and TRBJ1-1 gives the full variable domain: DVKVTQSSRYLVKRTGEKVFLECVQDMDHENMFWYRQDPGLGLRLIYFSYDVKMKEKGDIPEGYSVSREKKERFSLILESASTNQTSMYLCASRGTGGVSTEAFFGQGTRLTVV.

The chain couples TRBV19 to TRBJ2-7; 11 positions agree with TRBD2. There are 17 residues in the CDR3. With V trimmed by 3 bases and J by 0 bases, 7 bases remained unmatched. Germline lookup yields CDR1 LNHDA and CDR2 SQIVND (reference sequence). CDR3 nucleotides: TGTGCCAGTAGTATTAGGCTAGCGGGAGGAGGCTCCTACGAGCAGTACTTC. It encodes CASSIRLAGGGSYEQYF.